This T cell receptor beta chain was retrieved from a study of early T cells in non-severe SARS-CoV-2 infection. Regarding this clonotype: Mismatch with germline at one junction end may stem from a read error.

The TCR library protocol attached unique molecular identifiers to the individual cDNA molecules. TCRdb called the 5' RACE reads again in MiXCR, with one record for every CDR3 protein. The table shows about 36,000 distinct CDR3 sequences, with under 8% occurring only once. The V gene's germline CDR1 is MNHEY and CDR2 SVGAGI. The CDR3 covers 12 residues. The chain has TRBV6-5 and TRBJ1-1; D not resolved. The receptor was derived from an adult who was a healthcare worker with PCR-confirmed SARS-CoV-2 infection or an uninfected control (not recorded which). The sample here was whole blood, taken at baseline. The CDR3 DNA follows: TGTGCCAGCAGTAAGGACGGACGTGAAACTTTCTTT. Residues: CASSKDGRETFF.